These 10 T cell receptor beta chains were sequenced from one sample in a study of human T cells and chemical hapten exposure. Time point reported: pre-sensitization, week 0. The treatment: therapeutic diphenylcyclopropenone sensitization with weekly scalp DPC. One entry per CDR3 protein results from TCRdb running MiXCR on the RACE reads. This sample has under 90,000 distinct CDR3 sequences; 8% to 10% occur once, and the top ten carry approximately 3.8%. The sample was whole blood, taken in connection with sensitization to the hapten diphenylcyclopropenone (DPC). Source of these receptors: a woman between 40 and 50 years old with alopecia areata. Some clones in this sample may be carry-over from other donors' samples.

This clonotype showed up many times. The chain is built from TRBV5-5 and TRBJ2-6; D not certain. The CDR3 runs 16 residues. The germline gives CDR1 SGHKS, CDR2 YYEKEE (reference sequence). The germline V and J ends were trimmed by 0 bases and 0 bases, with 7 bases remaining between them. The CDR3 DNA follows: TGTGCCAGCAGCTTGGGACCGCCCTCTGGGGCCAACGTCCTGACTTTC. Protein sequence: CASSLGPPSGANVLTF.

This clonotype showed up just a few times. The V call is TRBV7-9, the J call TRBJ1-3; no clear D gene. CDR3 size: 15 residues. With 1 base removed from V and 0 bases from J, the gap between germline ends came to 7 bases. Germline V CDR1 and CDR2: SEHNR, FQNEAQ (reference sequence). The CDR3 protein is CASSLGTSSGNTIYF. The CDR3, as DNA: TGTGCCAGCAGCTTAGGGACCTCCTCTGGAAACACCATATATTTT.

This clonotype was counted a few times. The chain has TRBV19 and TRBJ2-7, with no clear D. This CDR3 region has 14 residues. V lost 5 bases and J lost 4, with 15 bases in between. Germline CDR1 and CDR2: LNHDA and SQIVND (reference sequence). CDR3 sequence (DNA): TGTGCCAGTAGTCTGCGGTGGGAACCATACGAGCAGTACTTC. Translating gives CASSLRWEPYEQYF. The whole variable domain, remainder taken from reference TRBV19 and TRBJ2-7, is DGGITQSPKYLFRKEGQNVTLSCEQNLNHDAMYWYRQDPGQGLRLIYYSQIVNDFQKGDIAEGYSVSREKKESFPLTVTSAQKNPTAFYLCASSLRWEPYEQYFGPGTRLTVT.

This clonotype appeared many times. V gene TRBV16 combines with J gene TRBJ2-7; D is uncertain. Between the trimmed V and J ends, which lost 1 base and 4 bases, there was a span of 5 bases. The CDR3 runs to 12 residues. Germline assignment: CDR1 KGHSY and CDR2 FQNENV. DNA for the CDR3: TGTGCCAGCAGCCAATTAGGGTACGAGCAGTACTTC. It encodes CASSQLGYEQYF.

This clonotype has a handful of counts. The chain carries TRBV6-5 and TRBJ2-2, with 7 bases lining up with TRBD2. V was pared by 6 bases and J by 4 bases, with 8 bases of the junction left unmatched. Germline V gene lookup returns CDR1 MNHEY and CDR2 SVGAGI. The CDR3 spans 15 residues. The DNA for the CDR3 is TGTGCCAGCAGAAGGACTAGGGCAGGCACCGGGGAGCTGTTTTTT. It yields the protein CASRRTRAGTGELFF.

This clonotype was counted between two and nine times. The chain combines TRBV18 with TRBJ1-2; no clear D gene. The CDR3 totals 13 residues. V dropped 0 bases and J dropped 7 bases, with 9 bases sitting between them. The germline gives CDR1 KGHSH, CDR2 LQKENI. The DNA for the CDR3 is TGTGCCAGCTCACCACCGGAGGGAAGTGGCTACACCTTC. The encoded protein is CASSPPEGSGYTF.

This clonotype appeared a few times. The chain carries TRBV6-2 or TRBV6-3 and TRBJ2-7, with a possible D match to TRBD1 (6 bases). V was shortened by 6 bases and J by 1 base, with 10 bases between the two germline ends. Per germline, CDR1 MNHEY and CDR2 SVGEGT. CDR3 length: 13 residues. The CDR3 bases are TGTGCCAGCAGGCCGGACAGTTCCTACGAGCAGTACTTC. Translating it yields CASRPDSSYEQYF.

The rearrangement links TRBV2 to TRBJ1-5, with D perhaps matching TRBD1 (6 bases). CDR1 is SNHLY and CDR2 is FYNNEI in the germline V gene. The CDR3 length is 13 residues. V was trimmed by 7 bases and J by 3 bases, leaving 10 bases between them. CDR3 sequence (DNA): TGTGCCAGCACACGGGGGCTCAATCAGCCCCAGCATTTT. This codes for CASTRGLNQPQHF.

This clonotype was found a few times. The chain carries TRBV7-9 and TRBJ1-1; no clear D gene. The length of the CDR3 is 13 residues. Trimming removed 2 bases from V and 1 base from J, with 5 bases in between. Germline V gene sequence: CDR1 SEHNR, CDR2 FQNEAQ (reference sequence). CDR3 loop: CASSLSENTEAFF. CDR3 sequence (DNA): TGTGCCAGCAGCTTATCAGAGAACACTGAAGCTTTCTTT. Looking up the rest from reference TRBV7-9 and TRBJ1-1 gives the full variable domain: DTGVSQNPRHKITKRGQNVTFRCDPISEHNRLYWYRQTLGQGPEFLTYFQNEAQLEKSRLLSDRFSAERPKGSFSTLEIQRTEQGDSAMYLCASSLSENTEAFFGQGTRLTVV.

A word on this clonotype: A much larger clone is a single base away; this may be a read error. The chain links TRBV28 to TRBJ1-2, with D tentatively TRBD1 (6 bases). The V and J ends lost 6 bases and 6 bases respectively, with 20 bases between them. The CDR3 has 15 residues. Germline V gene sequence: CDR1 MDHEN, CDR2 SYDVKM. The CDR3 DNA reads as TGTGCCAGCAGCAATGGACAGCTTCGTGGAAATGGCTACACCTTC. It translates to CASSNGQLRGNGYTF.